Shown below are 18 T cell receptor beta chains from a single sample sequenced in a study of OX40 agonist ivuxolimab in advanced cancers. Sequencing was performed with immunoSEQ multiplex PCR; in TCRdb, only in-frame clones are kept and a portion is missing. The sample consists of fewer than 65,000 clones, around 91% of them appearing once. The specimen was CD4+ or CD8+ T cells sorted from blood, collected in a trial of the OX40 agonist ivuxolimab. These receptors were collected from an adult with an advanced solid tumor such as melanoma, head and neck, liver or kidney cancer.

The gene calls are TRBV4-1 and TRBJ1-6, with D tentatively TRBD1 (6 bases). The germline V gene encodes CDR1 MGHRA and CDR2 YSYEKL. Trimming took 8 bases from V and 7 from J, leaving 18 bases between them. This CDR3 region has 15 residues. CDR3 sequence: CASGRTTGANSPLHF. The DNA of the CDR3 is TGCGCCAGCGGACGCACGACGGGGGCCAATTCACCCCTCCACTTT.

The chain employs TRBV7-3 and TRBJ1-1; 10 bases fit TRBD1. Germline assignment: CDR1 SGHTA and CDR2 FQGTGA. The CDR3 loop spans 15 amino acids. With 0 bases clipped from V and 7 bases from J, the junction kept 5 bases outside the gene matches. The DNA for the CDR3 is TGTGCCAGCAGCTTAACGGGACAGGGGAGCGGTGAAGCTTTCTTT. It codes for CASSLTGQGSGEAFF.

The DNA of the CDR3 is TGCGCCAGCACCATAGGGGGGAGCTCCTACAATGAGCAGTTCTTC. It translates to CASTIGGSSYNEQFF. The J gene is TRBJ2-1, the V gene TRBV5-1; D tentatively fits TRBD1 or TRBD2 (6 bases each). CDR1 is SGHRS and CDR2 is YFSETQ in the germline V gene. The CDR3 extends over 15 amino acids. V gave up 6 bases and J gave up 0 bases, with 13 bases separating them.

V and J are TRBV6-1 and TRBJ2-1, with no clear D. CDR3 length equals 17 residues. V gave up 2 bases and J gave up 2 bases, with 16 bases separating them. Germline V gene data show CDR1 as MNHNS and CDR2 as SASEGT. Here the CDR3 DNA reads TGTGCCAGCAGTGAACAGCCCGCCAGCAGAACCTACAATGAGCAGTTCTTC. As protein: CASSEQPASRTYNEQFF.

CDR3 sequence reads: CSARGVYEQYF. CDR3 coding DNA: TGCAGTGCCCGTGGGGTCTACGAGCAGTACTTC. The chain uses TRBV20-1 and TRBJ2-7; no clear D. CDR3 length: 11 amino acids. The germline CDR1 and CDR2 sequences are DFQATT and SNEGSKA (reference sequence). The V gene lost 6 bases and the J gene lost 3 bases, with 9 bases spanning the gap.

The rearrangement joins TRBV29-1 to TRBJ2-7; D ambiguous. CDR3 size: 14 residues. With 1 base removed from V and 0 bases from J, the gap between germline ends came to 10 bases. The germline V gene encodes CDR1 SQVTM and CDR2 ANQGSEA. CDR3 nucleotides: TGCAGCGTTGAAGTCCAGGAAAGCTCCTACGAGCAGTACTTC. Residues: CSVEVQESSYEQYF.

The chain recombines TRBV10-3 with TRBJ2-1, with TRBD1 matching 10 bases. Looked up from germline, CDR1 is ENHRY and CDR2 is SYGVKD. The CDR3 has 16 amino acids. Trimming removed 7 bases from V and 4 bases from J; junction bases left unmatched: 10. The DNA of the CDR3 is TGTGCCATCACCTCCCCCGGGACAGGGGCTTACAATGAGCAGTTCTTC. It specifies CAITSPGTGAYNEQFF.

J is TRBJ1-1 and V is TRBV7-2; possible D gene TRBD1, 5 bases. V was trimmed by 0 bases and J by 8 bases, leaving 10 bases between them. The germline V gene has CDR1 SGHTA and CDR2 FQGNSA. The CDR3 is 13 amino acids. DNA of the CDR3: TGTGCCAGCAGCTTAGCCGTCCCAGGGGAAGCTTTCTTT. As protein: CASSLAVPGEAFF.

This chain joins TRBV5-1 and TRBJ2-3; TRBD1 is a possible D gene (6 bases). There are 17 residues in the CDR3. V lost 0 bases and J lost 1, with 15 bases in between. The germline CDR1 and CDR2 sequences are SGHRS and YFSETQ. The CDR3 protein is CASSLALGTIRTDTQYF. The CDR3 DNA sequence: TGCGCCAGCAGCTTGGCCTTAGGGACAATCCGCACAGATACGCAGTATTTT.

The chain employs TRBV5-1 and TRBJ1-4; maybe TRBD1 (6 bases). CDR1 is SGHRS, CDR2 YFSETQ, per germline. This CDR3 is built from 14 residues. V lost 4 bases and J lost 6, with 13 bases in between. DNA for the CDR3: TGCGCCAGCAGCCCTGGGCAGGGGCATGAAAAACTGTTTTTT. It encodes CASSPGQGHEKLFF.

The chain has TRBV5-1 and TRBJ1-1; D gene uncertain. From germline, CDR1 is SGHRS and CDR2 YFSETQ. The CDR3 covers 13 residues. The ends were cut back, 0 bases at V and 8 bases at J, with 11 bases in the middle. As DNA, the CDR3 is TGCGCCAGCAGCTTGGAATCTTGGACGGAAGCTTTCTTT. Its translation: CASSLESWTEAFF.

The V call is TRBV7-9, the J call TRBJ2-6; D tentatively fits TRBD1 or TRBD2 (5 bases each). The germline V gene encodes CDR1 SEHNR and CDR2 FQNEAQ (reference sequence). Between the trimmed V and J ends, which lost 7 bases and 3 bases, there was a span of 10 bases. The CDR3 is made up of 14 amino acids. CDR3 bases: TGTGCCAGCACTCGGGGCCGTGGGGCCAACGTCCTGACTTTC. The encoded protein is CASTRGRGANVLTF. The full variable domain, its missing parts supplied by reference TRBV7-9 and TRBJ2-6, is DTGVSQNPRHKITKRGQNVTFRCDPISEHNRLYWYRQTLGQGPEFLTYFQNEAQLEKSRLLSDRFSAERPKGSFSTLEIQRTEQGDSAMYLCASTRGRGANVLTFGAGSRLTVL.

This chain uses TRBV23-1 with TRBJ2-3; D might be TRBD2 (6 bases). TRBV23-1 is labeled an ORF, and its function is uncertain. This CDR3 spans 16 amino acids. Between the trimmed V and J ends, which lost 8 bases and 1 base, there was a span of 19 bases. CDR3 bases: TGCGCCAGCCCCCAAGGGAGGCAAGAGCGCACAGATACGCAGTATTTT. Its translation is CASPQGRQERTDTQYF.

The gene calls are TRBV6-5 and TRBJ1-4; 8 nucleotides match TRBD1. The V gene end was trimmed by 5 bases and the J gene end by 7 bases; junction bases not matched to a gene: 9. CDR1 is MNHEY, CDR2 SVGAGI, per germline. The CDR3 spans 15 residues. CDR3 sequence: CASSRGRQGIEKLFF. The CDR3 nucleotides are TGTGCCAGCAGTCGAGGCCGACAGGGGATTGAAAAACTGTTTTTT.

This rearrangement joins TRBV19 to TRBJ2-3; D remains unclear. The CDR3 spans 13 residues. V dropped 2 bases and J dropped 5 bases, with 8 bases sitting between them. Per germline, CDR1 LNHDA and CDR2 SQIVND (reference sequence). The CDR3 spells CASSIRTLDTQYF. CDR3 nucleotides: TGTGCCAGTAGTATACGGACGCTAGATACGCAGTATTTT.

This chain links TRBV10-1 with TRBJ2-1; TRBD2 agrees at 12 bases. Germline-derived CDR1 and CDR2 are WNHNN and SYGVQD (reference sequence). CDR3 size: 16 residues. The ends lost 3 bases at V and 2 bases at J; junction bases unmatched: 2. Here the CDR3 reads CASSDLAGGPYNEQFF. The CDR3 DNA reads as TGCGCCAGCAGTGACCTAGCGGGAGGGCCCTACAATGAGCAGTTCTTC.

The V call is TRBV5-1, the J call TRBJ1-2; 7 bases map to TRBD1. Germline CDR1 and CDR2: SGHRS and YFSETQ. Trimming at V came to 3 bases and at J to 3 bases, leaving 5 bases not matched to a gene. The length of the CDR3 is 14 residues. CDR3 residues: CASSSGTDYYGYTF. Written as DNA, the CDR3 is TGCGCCAGCAGCTCAGGGACAGACTACTATGGCTACACCTTC.

This sequence joins TRBV11-2 and TRBJ2-3; no firm D call. CDR3 length: 14 residues. V dropped 5 bases and J dropped 2 bases, with 11 bases sitting between them. Per germline, CDR1 SGHAT and CDR2 FQNNGV. CDR3 amino acids: CASSPRQLTDTQYF. For the CDR3, the DNA is TGTGCCAGCAGCCCCCGACAACTCACAGATACGCAGTATTTT.